This T cell receptor beta chain derives from a study of shared clonotypes between healthy human individuals. V lost 6 bases and J 7 bases, leaving 18 bases between the germline ends. Germline CDR1 is MNHEY and CDR2 is SVGAGI. CDR3 length: 14 amino acids. Profiling relied on immunoSEQ multiplex PCR, and the TCRdb table lists in-frame clones only, not all of them. The data hold some 2,100,000 clones, with approximately 96% observed a single time. Sequences were obtained from naive CD4+ T cells sorted from blood. Subset specified: CD45RA+ positively selected. J is TRBJ2-5 and V is TRBV6-5, with D hard to call. The clonotype originates from a man younger than 35 in good health. CDR3 coding DNA: TGTGCCAGCAGAAGAGAAGGAGAGAGTGGGACCCAGTACTTC. Its protein is CASRREGESGTQYF.